Presented here are 18 T cell receptor beta chains from one specimen sequenced in a study of cytomegalovirus exposure and HLA in healthy donors. 60 Vbeta and 13 Jbeta primers were used in PCR. This table comes from immunoSEQ multiplex PCR, and its TCRdb copy is limited to in-frame clones, with some not included. The table records around 190,000 clones, more than 70% of them present only once. The material sequenced was PBMCs. These receptor sequences come from a man between 35 and 55 years old in good health and CMV-seropositive.

This sequence joins TRBV2 and TRBJ1-2, with TRBD1 as a possible D gene (6 bases). CDR1 is SNHLY, CDR2 FYNNEI, per germline. This CDR3 comprises 14 residues. Trimming pared 8 bases from V and 8 bases from J, leaving 21 bases between. The CDR3 spells CASSPGGGYLGYTF. For the CDR3, the DNA is TGTGCCAGCTCTCCTGGGGGCGGCTATCTAGGCTACACCTTC.

This chain connects TRBV4-1 to TRBJ2-7; the match to TRBD1 covers 7 bases. The CDR3 is 16 residues long. The germline V gene encodes CDR1 MGHRA and CDR2 YSYEKL. The trim removed 1 base at V and 0 bases at J, leaving 6 bases unmatched. CDR3 DNA sequence: TGCGCCAGCAGCCAAGCGACAGGGAAACTCTCCTACGAGCAGTACTTC. It specifies CASSQATGKLSYEQYF.

CDR3: CASRLAGEETQYF. The CDR3 bases are TGTGCCAGCCGACTAGCGGGGGAAGAGACCCAGTACTTC. The chain is built from TRBV7-9 and TRBJ2-5; 12 bases align to TRBD2. The trim removed 8 bases at V and 3 bases at J, leaving 1 base unmatched. From germline, CDR1 is SEHNR and CDR2 FQNEAQ (reference sequence). CDR3 length: 13 residues.

V and J are TRBV6-6 and TRBJ1-5, with TRBD1 as a possible D gene (6 bases). The CDR3 is 16 residues long. CDR1 is MNHNY and CDR2 is SVGAGI in the germline V gene (reference sequence). Deletions cut 0 bases from V and 1 base from J, with 10 bases between. The CDR3 DNA reads TGTGCCAGCAGTTACTCTGACACAGGGAGCAATCAGCCCCAGCATTTT. It encodes CASSYSDTGSNQPQHF.

The rearrangement uses TRBV10-3 and TRBJ2-7; D remains ambiguous. Trimming took off 10 bases at V and 0 bases at J, with 10 bases between the two ends. The germline gives CDR1 ENHRY, CDR2 SYGVKD. This CDR3 has 12 amino acids. The CDR3 loop reads CATTESSYEQYF. CDR3 bases: TGTGCCACCACGGAGAGCTCCTACGAGCAGTACTTC.

The J gene is TRBJ1-1, the V gene TRBV18; 8 bases line up with TRBD1. CDR3 length: 15 residues. Germline V CDR1 and CDR2: KGHSH, LQKENI. The J segment lost 5 bases and the V segment lost 3 bases, leaving 8 bases of the junction unmatched. The CDR3 DNA is TGTGCCAGCTCACCGCTACAGGGGGTTGAAACTGAAGCTTTCTTT. Its protein is CASSPLQGVETEAFF.

V gene TRBV7-8 combines with J gene TRBJ2-2; 12 bases are a match to TRBD2. This CDR3 comprises 16 residues. The J segment lost 7 bases and the V segment lost 5 bases, leaving 8 bases of the junction unmatched. The germline V gene has CDR1 SGHVS and CDR2 FQNEAQ. CDR3 sequence (DNA): TGTGCCAGCAGCCCCCGACTAGCGGGAGTCGTCGGGGAGCTGTTTTTT. The encoded protein is CASSPRLAGVVGELFF.

V is TRBV18 and J is TRBJ2-1; a weak D match, TRBD1 (5 bases). This CDR3 is 13 amino acids long. Trimming stripped 3 bases from V and 10 bases from J, with 13 bases between. From germline, CDR1 is KGHSH and CDR2 LQKENI. CDR3 amino acids: CASSPGQGNEQFF. The CDR3 DNA reads TGTGCCAGCTCACCGGGTCAGGGAAACGAGCAGTTCTTC. The entire variable domain, with the rest obtained from reference TRBV18 and TRBJ2-1, is as follows: NAGVMQNPRHLVRRRGQEARLRCSPMKGHSHVYWYRQLPEEGLKFMVYLQKENIIDESGMPKERFSAEFPKEGPSILRIQQVVRGDSAAYFCASSPGQGNEQFFGPGTRLTVL.

This chain joins TRBV12-5 and TRBJ2-7; 7 bases are shared with TRBD1. CDR3 length: 18 amino acids. Unmatched junction bases numbered 20, after V lost 6 bases and J lost 3 bases. Per germline, CDR1 LGHNT and CDR2 FRNRAP. The CDR3 coding sequence is TGTGCTAGTGGCCCTCCCCCCCACCGGGACAGTGTTGACTACGAGCAGTACTTC. This gives the protein CASGPPPHRDSVDYEQYF.

The V and J genes are TRBV7-2 and TRBJ2-3; TRBD2 matches at 11 bases. The CDR3 covers 17 residues. The germline V gene has CDR1 SGHTA and CDR2 FQGNSA. The J segment lost 1 base and the V segment lost 5 bases, leaving 8 bases of the junction unmatched. The CDR3 loop is CASSLLTGLAGTDTQYF. The CDR3 nucleotides are TGTGCCAGCAGCCTCCTTACGGGACTAGCGGGCACAGATACGCAGTATTTT.

The chain employs TRBV6-1 and TRBJ2-4; the D gene is possibly TRBD2 (6 bases). The CDR3 totals 14 residues. In germline, CDR1 is MNHNS, CDR2 SASEGT. V lost 1 base to trimming and J lost 13 bases, with 17 bases between them. The CDR3 DNA follows: TGTGCCAGCAGTGAAGGGACTATTCTTTGGGGCCAGTACTTC. Its translation is CASSEGTILWGQYF.

V is TRBV7-9 and J is TRBJ2-6; 10 bases are a match to TRBD1. Germline V gene data show CDR1 as SEHNR and CDR2 as FQNEAQ (reference sequence). The length of the CDR3 is 18 residues. V trimming: 0 bases; J trimming: 3 bases; junction bases outside the gene matches: 5. CDR3 DNA sequence: TGTGCCAGCAGCTTAGCTCTGACAGGGGGCGGTGGGGCCAACGTCCTGACTTTC. This translates into CASSLALTGGGGANVLTF.

This clone was detected only a few times. This chain connects TRBV30 to TRBJ2-7, with D maybe TRBD2 (7 bases). V shed 1 base and J shed 0 bases, with 13 bases lying between them. CDR3 length: 15 amino acids. CDR1 and CDR2 from the germline V gene are GTSNPN and SVGIG (reference sequence). The CDR3 is CAWSGRGARSYEQYF. The CDR3 region has the DNA TGTGCCTGGAGTGGTCGGGGGGCCCGCTCCTACGAGCAGTACTTC.

The chain couples TRBV28 to TRBJ1-5; 12 bases map to TRBD1. The CDR3 contains 21 residues. With 3 bases clipped from V and 3 bases from J, the junction kept 18 bases outside the gene matches. The germline V gene encodes CDR1 MDHEN and CDR2 SYDVKM. In DNA, the CDR3 is TGTGCCAGCAGTTTTGAACTCGCCGTATCGGGACAGGGGGCCTTCAATCAGCCCCAGCATTTT. Protein: CASSFELAVSGQGAFNQPQHF.

This sequence joins TRBV7-2 and TRBJ2-7, with 7 bases lining up with TRBD2. Looked up from germline, CDR1 is SGHTA and CDR2 is FQGNSA. The J segment lost 3 bases and the V segment lost 6 bases, leaving 11 bases of the junction unmatched. The CDR3 is 15 amino acids. Here the CDR3 reads CASRGVVGRYYEQYF. The CDR3 coding sequence is TGTGCCAGCAGAGGGGTGGTCGGGAGGTACTACGAGCAGTACTTC.

This clone turned up a few times. The V gene is TRBV27, the J gene TRBJ2-4; maybe TRBD2 (5 bases). The V end lost 4 bases, the J end lost 1 base, and 14 bases lay between the germline ends. From germline, CDR1 is MNHEY and CDR2 SMNVEV (reference sequence). The CDR3 loop spans 16 amino acids. In DNA form, the CDR3 reads TGTGCCAGCAGTTCACTTCCGGGAAAGGCCAAAAACATTCAGTACTTC. Translating gives CASSSLPGKAKNIQYF.

V usage is TRBV5-5 and J usage is TRBJ1-1, with no clear D. The CDR3 totals 14 residues. CDR1 and CDR2 from the germline V gene are SGHKS and YYEKEE (reference sequence). Trimming took off 3 bases at V and 1 base at J, with 10 bases between the two ends. The CDR3 region is CASSSAGANTEAFF. DNA of the CDR3: TGTGCCAGCAGCTCCGCCGGAGCGAACACTGAAGCTTTCTTT.

A few counts support this clone. This chain uses TRBV9 with TRBJ2-2; D possibly corresponds to TRBD1 (6 bases). The V and J ends lost 6 bases and 1 base respectively, with 10 bases between them. Germline V gene sequence: CDR1 SGDLS, CDR2 YYNGEE. The CDR3 runs 14 residues. For the CDR3, the DNA is TGTGCCAGCAACAGGGACGGGAACACCGGGGAGCTGTTTTTT. Protein sequence: CASNRDGNTGELFF.